Below are 27 T cell receptor beta chains sequenced from a single sample in a study of vaccination effects on CD4 cells after COVID-19. Antigens for these TCRs are unknown. Assay: immunoSEQ multiplex PCR; the TCRdb copy retains only in-frame clones and omits some. The sample consists of 65,000 to 90,000 clones, 65% to 80% of them appearing once. When less than 13 days of culture had elapsed, CD4+ T cells were isolated. BNT162b2 vaccine or mRNA-1273 vaccine was given to participants in two doses. Sequencing was performed on CD4+ T cells from PBMCs cultured without peptide, taken after COVID-19 vaccination. The origin of the receptors is a human donor who received a COVID-19 vaccine.

The genes are TRBV6-5 and TRBJ2-3; TRBD2 aligns across 15 bases. The CDR3 contains 15 residues. V gave up 6 bases and J gave up 6 bases; unmatched junction bases: 4. From germline, CDR1 is MNHEY and CDR2 SVGAGI. The CDR3 sequence is CASRWTSGGADTQYF. The CDR3 DNA sequence: TGTGCCAGCAGGTGGACTAGCGGGGGGGCGGATACGCAGTATTTT.

This chain uses TRBV7-9 with TRBJ2-5, with 13 bases identical to TRBD2. In germline, CDR1 is SEHNR, CDR2 FQNEAQ (reference sequence). The CDR3 extends over 15 amino acids. V lost 5 bases and J lost 3; bases outside the gene matches: 3. CDR3 sequence: CASSLGTSGKETQYF. The DNA for the CDR3 is TGTGCCAGCAGCCTAGGGACTAGCGGGAAAGAGACCCAGTACTTC. The variable domain in full, with the rest retrieved from reference TRBV7-9 and TRBJ2-5, is DTGVSQNPRHKITKRGQNVTFRCDPISEHNRLYWYRQTLGQGPEFLTYFQNEAQLEKSRLLSDRFSAERPKGSFSTLEIQRTEQGDSAMYLCASSLGTSGKETQYFGPGTRLLVL.

This clone was seen a handful of times. The chain has TRBV7-9 and TRBJ1-1, with 7 bases that match TRBD1. CDR1 and CDR2 (germline): SEHNR, FQNEAQ (reference sequence). The CDR3 is 15 amino acids. Losses at the gene ends were 5 bases for V and 1 base for J; bases not matched to a gene: 7. The CDR3 bases are TGTGCCAGCAGCCCCCGACAGGGACCGAACACTGAAGCTTTCTTT. Residues: CASSPRQGPNTEAFF.

J is TRBJ1-1 and V is TRBV30; TRBD1 might be the D (5 bases). Germline V gene sequence: CDR1 GTSNPN, CDR2 SVGIG (reference sequence). This CDR3 comprises 12 residues. V shed 4 bases and J shed 5 bases, with 11 bases lying between them. The CDR3 nucleotides read TGTGCCTGGACGCGTTGGGGGACTGAAGCTTTCTTT. This encodes CAWTRWGTEAFF. Complete variable domain (other parts from reference TRBV30 and TRBJ1-1): SQTIHQWPATLVQPVGSPLSLECTVEGTSNPNLYWYRQAAGRGLQLLFYSVGIGQISSEVPQNLSASRPQDRQFILSSKKLLLSDSGFYLCAWTRWGTEAFFGQGTRLTVV.

This chain joins TRBV19 and TRBJ1-5; TRBD1 matches 7 bases. V lost 5 bases, J lost 6 bases, and 4 bases stayed unmatched. This CDR3 spans 13 amino acids. From germline, CDR1 is LNHDA and CDR2 SQIVND (reference sequence). CDR3 DNA sequence: TGTGCCAGTAGTGACAGGGAGGGTCAGCCCCAGCATTTT. Its protein product is CASSDREGQPQHF.

J is TRBJ1-2 and V is TRBV9; TRBD1 matches at 7 bases. After removal of 0 bases from V and 8 bases from J, the junction contained 16 bases not matched to a gene. The CDR3 is 17 residues long. Looked up from germline, CDR1 is SGDLS and CDR2 is YYNGEE. The CDR3 DNA is TGTGCCAGCAGCGTAGAAGGTTCGGGACACAGGGGAAGCGGCTACACCTTC. The encoded protein is CASSVEGSGHRGSGYTF.

The chain couples TRBV19 to TRBJ1-5, with a weak D call TRBD1 (5 bases). The germline gives CDR1 LNHDA, CDR2 SQIVND (reference sequence). Deletions cut 5 bases from V and 0 bases from J, with 14 bases between. This CDR3 has 16 amino acids. For the CDR3, the DNA is TGTGCCAGTAGTTCAGGGACCCGGGGTAGCAATCAGCCCCAGCATTTT. The encoded protein is CASSSGTRGSNQPQHF. Full variable domain (remainder filled in from reference TRBV19 and TRBJ1-5): DGGITQSPKYLFRKEGQNVTLSCEQNLNHDAMYWYRQDPGQGLRLIYYSQIVNDFQKGDIAEGYSVSREKKESFPLTVTSAQKNPTAFYLCASSSGTRGSNQPQHFGDGTRLSIL.

The chain employs TRBV27 and TRBJ2-5; no definite D call. Trimming cost V 7 bases and J 0 bases, with 6 bases left between them. The CDR3 consists of 12 residues. Looked up from germline, CDR1 is MNHEY and CDR2 is SMNVEV (reference sequence). Here the CDR3 reads CASTLYQETQYF. The CDR3 DNA is TGTGCCAGCACCCTATACCAAGAGACCCAGTACTTC.

The rearrangement links TRBV5-1 to TRBJ2-3, with 14 positions matching TRBD2. Germline CDR1 reads SGHRS; CDR2 reads YFSETQ. This CDR3 contains 19 residues. J lost 0 bases, V lost 1 base, and 7 bases had no gene match. Here the CDR3 reads CASSLYGTSGSSSTDTQYF. The CDR3 DNA reads TGCGCCAGCAGCTTGTACGGGACTAGCGGGAGTTCTAGCACAGATACGCAGTATTTT. The complete variable domain, with remaining parts taken from reference TRBV5-1 and TRBJ2-3, reads KAGVTQTPRYLIKTRGQQVTLSCSPISGHRSVSWYQQTPGQGLQFLFEYFSETQRNKGNFPGRFSGRQFSNSRSEMNVSTLELGDSALYLCASSLYGTSGSSSTDTQYFGPGTRLTVL.

The chain employs TRBV7-2 and TRBJ1-6; weak D call: TRBD1 (5 bases). V was clipped by 5 bases and J by 10 bases, with 15 bases between them. Germline assignment: CDR1 SGHTA and CDR2 FQGNSA. This CDR3 comprises 14 residues. DNA of the CDR3: TGTGCCAGCAGCCCGGAGGCAGGGCAGTCACCCCTCCACTTT. Translation gives CASSPEAGQSPLHF.

V gene TRBV6-1 combines with J gene TRBJ1-2; D is possibly TRBD1 (5 bases). Trimming shortened V by 2 bases and J by 6 bases, and 16 bases separated the two germline ends. The CDR3 is made up of 15 amino acids. Germline V lookup: CDR1 MNHNS, CDR2 SASEGT. For the CDR3, the DNA is TGTGCCAGCAGTGAAAAGGCCACCGACAGAGATGGCTACACCTTC. Its protein product is CASSEKATDRDGYTF.

The chain has TRBV7-2 and TRBJ2-5; 9 nucleotides align to TRBD2. Trimming removed 3 bases from V and 0 bases from J; junction bases left unmatched: 5. This CDR3 region has 16 residues. The germline V gene has CDR1 SGHTA and CDR2 FQGNSA. CDR3 sequence: CASSFELAGYQETQYF. CDR3 sequence (DNA): TGTGCCAGCAGCTTCGAGCTAGCGGGGTACCAAGAGACCCAGTACTTC.

This chain uses TRBV5-4 with TRBJ1-2, with D possibly matching TRBD1 (5 bases). This CDR3 has 15 amino acids. With 1 base removed from V and 3 bases from J, the gap between germline ends came to 13 bases. Germline-derived CDR1 and CDR2 are SGHNT and YYREEE (reference sequence). As DNA, the CDR3 is TGTGCCAGCAGCTTGTCTTCGGGGGGGGACTATGGCTACACCTTC. It encodes CASSLSSGGDYGYTF. Complete variable domain (other parts from reference TRBV5-4 and TRBJ1-2): ETGVTQSPTHLIKTRGQQVTLRCSSQSGHNTVSWYQQALGQGPQFIFQYYREEENGRGNFPPRFSGLQFPNYSSELNVNALELDDSALYLCASSLSSGGDYGYTFGSGTRLTVV.

The chain uses TRBV19 and TRBJ1-5, with TRBD1 matching over 10 bases. Germline V CDR1 and CDR2: LNHDA, SQIVND (reference sequence). There are 16 residues in the CDR3. Trimming cost V 4 bases and J 0 bases; bases outside gene matches: 3. The CDR3 bases are TGTGCCAGTAGTACTGACAGGGGGCTTAGCAATCAGCCCCAGCATTTT. Amino acids: CASSTDRGLSNQPQHF. Variable domain in full (rest from reference TRBV19 and TRBJ1-5): DGGITQSPKYLFRKEGQNVTLSCEQNLNHDAMYWYRQDPGQGLRLIYYSQIVNDFQKGDIAEGYSVSREKKESFPLTVTSAQKNPTAFYLCASSTDRGLSNQPQHFGDGTRLSIL.

This clone has just a few counts. The J gene is TRBJ1-6, the V gene TRBV4-1; TRBD1 is a possible D gene (6 bases). Germline V gives CDR1 MGHRA, CDR2 YSYEKL. This CDR3 spans 19 amino acids. V was clipped by 0 bases and J by 0 bases, with 15 bases between them. The CDR3 loop is CASSQEIVGGLSYNSPLHF. The CDR3, as DNA: TGCGCCAGCAGCCAAGAGATCGTCGGGGGGCTCTCCTATAATTCACCCCTCCACTTT.

J is TRBJ1-5 and V is TRBV5-8, with D unresolved. V lost 5 bases, J lost 1 base, and 16 bases lay in between. The V gene's germline CDR1 is SGHTS and CDR2 YDEGEE. This CDR3 has 16 residues. In DNA, the CDR3 is TGTGCCAGCAGAATTCCCCCGTGGTGGAGCAATCAGCCCCAGCATTTT. Its translation is CASRIPPWWSNQPQHF.

V gene TRBV7-2 combines with J gene TRBJ2-3; 8 bases align to TRBD2. The CDR3 spans 17 residues. Per the germline V gene, CDR1 is SGHTA and CDR2 is FQGNSA. The V gene end was trimmed by 1 base and the J gene end by 4 bases; junction bases not matched to a gene: 10. The CDR3 DNA is TGTGCCAGCAGCTTAGTTACTCTAGCGGGCGTGTCAGATACGCAGTATTTT. This gives the protein CASSLVTLAGVSDTQYF.

V and J are TRBV6-5 and TRBJ2-1; 10 bases line up with TRBD1. The CDR3 spans 15 residues. Germline values: CDR1 MNHEY, CDR2 SVGAGI. V was clipped by 5 bases and J by 10 bases; unmatched bases: 11. The CDR3 nucleotides are TGTGCCAGCAGTAAGAACCCGGGACAGGGGAGCGAGCAGTTCTTC. Translation gives CASSKNPGQGSEQFF.

The V and J genes are TRBV3-1 (or the pseudogene TRBV3-2) and TRBJ1-6, with D possibly TRBD1 on 5 matching bases. CDR1 is LGHDT and CDR2 is YNNKEL in the germline V gene (reference sequence). The ends were cut back, 2 bases at V and 10 bases at J, with 12 bases in the middle. CDR3 size: 14 residues. The CDR3 reads CASSQTQGESPLHF. CDR3 coding DNA: TGTGCCAGCAGCCAAACTCAGGGAGAATCACCCCTCCACTTT.

This clone was recorded only once. This chain uses TRBV5-1 with TRBJ2-5; D unclear. The CDR3 has 14 residues. CDR1 and CDR2 from the germline V gene are SGHRS and YFSETQ. V was cut by 1 base and J by 4 bases, with 11 bases left in between. The CDR3 protein is CASSLFLGTETQYF. In nucleotides, the CDR3 is TGCGCCAGCAGCTTGTTTCTGGGAACAGAGACCCAGTACTTC.

This chain links TRBV6-1 with TRBJ1-5, with D possibly TRBD1 on 6 matching bases. The CDR3 covers 17 residues. V lost 1 base and J 3 bases, leaving 16 bases between the germline ends. Looked up from germline, CDR1 is MNHNS and CDR2 is SASEGT. DNA of the CDR3: TGTGCCAGCAGTGAAGAAAACAGGGCACCTTACAATCAGCCCCAGCATTTT. Translating gives CASSEENRAPYNQPQHF.

This sequence joins TRBV5-1 and TRBJ2-1; 10 bases map to TRBD2. This CDR3 contains 15 residues. CDR1 and CDR2 (germline): SGHRS, YFSETQ. V lost 4 bases, J lost 8 bases, and 9 bases stayed unmatched. The CDR3 region is CASSRLAGVVDEQFF. The CDR3 nucleotides read TGCGCCAGCAGCCGTCTAGCGGGGGTAGTAGATGAGCAGTTCTTC.

V usage is TRBV11-2 and J usage is TRBJ1-1; possible D gene TRBD1, 6 bases. CDR1 SGHAT and CDR2 FQNNGV come from the germline V gene. V was clipped by 3 bases and J by 4 bases, with 9 bases between them. The length of the CDR3 is 13 residues. CDR3 amino acids: CASSFYRATEAFF. CDR3 nucleotides: TGTGCCAGCAGCTTCTACAGGGCCACTGAAGCTTTCTTT. Together with reference TRBV11-2 and TRBJ1-1, the CDR3 gives the full variable domain: EAGVAQSPRYKIIEKRQSVAFWCNPISGHATLYWYQQILGQGPKLLIQFQNNGVVDDSQLPKDRFSAERLKGVDSTLKIQPAKLEDSAVYLCASSFYRATEAFFGQGTRLTVV.

The chain has TRBV9 and TRBJ2-3, with 9 bases lining up with TRBD2. Germline V gene lookup returns CDR1 SGDLS and CDR2 YYNGEE. The V and J ends lost 0 bases and 7 bases, in that order; junction bases with no gene match: 6. The CDR3 is 15 residues long. DNA of the CDR3: TGTGCCAGCAGCGTAGAAGTAGCGGGGGCTTATACGCAGTATTTT. Residues: CASSVEVAGAYTQYF.

The V call is TRBV28, the J call TRBJ1-5; 7 nucleotides line up with TRBD1. The CDR3 spans 15 residues. V shed 3 bases and J 10 bases; nucleotides not matched to a gene: 12. Germline CDR1 is MDHEN and CDR2 is SYDVKM. CDR3 sequence: CASSFVKQGPRPQHF. The CDR3 DNA sequence: TGTGCCAGCAGTTTCGTGAAACAGGGGCCTCGACCCCAGCATTTT.

The rearrangement uses TRBV5-1 and TRBJ1-1, with D possibly being TRBD1 (5 bases). Trimming left V 1 base short and J 4 bases short, with 11 bases between. The CDR3 consists of 14 residues. Germline loops: CDR1 SGHRS, CDR2 YFSETQ. This chain's CDR3 is CASSLRGDVTEAFF. In DNA, the CDR3 is TGCGCCAGCAGCTTGAGAGGGGACGTCACTGAAGCTTTCTTT.

The chain has TRBV5-1 and TRBJ2-3; the D is unclear. Trimming cost V 1 base and J 0 bases, with 6 bases left between them. Germline V lookup: CDR1 SGHRS, CDR2 YFSETQ. This CDR3 is 14 amino acids long. For the CDR3, the DNA is TGCGCCAGCAGCTTGTCCGATAGCACAGATACGCAGTATTTT. The encoded protein is CASSLSDSTDTQYF.